This T cell receptor (beta chain) came from a study of tumor-infiltrating lymphocytes in primary liver carcinoma. Turning to the study itself: Tumor staging was T1-T3 N0M0; sizes spanned about 4 to 11 cm across. General observations from the study: Blood fell significantly below tumors in its top-250-clone fraction (p = 0.039).

DNA and RNA were both co-extracted from 20-30 mg of bulk tissue that had not been sorted. None of the patients had received treatment, and all had chronic HBV infection. Every tumor specimen contained over 85% viable tumor cells. The input was approximately 0.45 ug total RNA; TCR beta cDNA was made from it with a constant-region primer. Sequencing libraries for TCR beta derived from three nested multiplex PCR rounds that used slightly modified ARM-PCR. The first two PCR rounds, roughly 10 cycles each, used TRBV1-TRBV30 forward primers and a C-beta reverse primer. TCRdb passed the multiplex PCR reads through MiXCR, listing each CDR3 protein once. The table has 90,000 to 150,000 distinct CDR3 sequences, approximately 70% seen once. Germline lookup yields CDR1 MDHEN and CDR2 SYDVKM. CDR3 length: 18 residues. V was pared by 4 bases and J by 1 base, with 10 bases of the junction left unmatched. This clonotype was picked up many times. The antigen is unknown.

The chain uses TRBV28 and TRBJ2-2; 9 nucleotides match TRBD2. Sequencing input: liver tumor tissue from sampling region 1. The sample's subset: tumor region T1, superior pole. The clonotype was recovered from a woman aged 60 to 75 with primary liver carcinoma and hepatitis B virus infection. CDR3 sequence (DNA): TGTGCCAGCAGTTCCCGGACTAGCGAAACTGAGAACACCGGGGAGCTGTTTTTT. It codes for CASSSRTSETENTGELFF.